These 16 T cell receptor beta chains were sequenced from one sample in a study of blood T cell repertoires in COVID-19. Assay: immunoSEQ multiplex PCR; the TCRdb copy retains only in-frame clones and omits some. The table shows 140,000 to 150,000 clones, with about 84% occurring only once. The material sequenced was peripheral blood. The receptors here all came from a man aged 55 to 70 with active or convalescent COVID-19.

The chain carries TRBV5-6 and TRBJ1-6, with 7 bases fitting TRBD1. Trimming removed 4 bases from V and 9 bases from J; junction bases left unmatched: 7. The CDR3 has 14 residues. Germline CDR1 and CDR2: SGHDT and YYEEEE. Written as DNA, the CDR3 is TGTGCCAGCAGCCGACAGGGAGGAGGTTCACCCCTCCACTTT. It yields the protein CASSRQGGGSPLHF.

This sequence joins TRBV9 and TRBJ1-2, with 9 bases matching TRBD1. The CDR3 sequence is 15 residues long. The junction had 7 bases not matched to a gene; V was cut back by 5 bases and J by 2 bases. Germline V gene data show CDR1 as SGDLS and CDR2 as YYNGEE. The CDR3 sequence is CASSRQGQGNYGYTF. The CDR3 DNA follows: TGTGCCAGCAGTCGGCAGGGACAGGGCAACTATGGCTACACCTTC.

The CDR3 spells CASSLYSQETQYF. The CDR3 nucleotides read TGTGCCAGCAGCTTATATTCCCAAGAGACCCAGTACTTC. This chain joins TRBV7-2 and TRBJ2-5; D remains unclear. The CDR3 is 13 amino acids. V was clipped by 2 bases and J by 1 base, with 5 bases between them. The germline V gene encodes CDR1 SGHTA and CDR2 FQGNSA. Looking up the rest from reference TRBV7-2 and TRBJ2-5 gives the full variable domain: GAGVSQSPSNKVTEKGKDVELRCDPISGHTALYWYRQSLGQGLEFLIYFQGNSAPDKSGLPSDRFSAERTGGSVSTLTIQRTQQEDSAVYLCASSLYSQETQYFGPGTRLLVL.

This chain links TRBV11-2 with TRBJ2-7; unclear D gene. V lost 3 bases to trimming and J lost 5 bases, with 5 bases between them. The CDR3 runs 11 residues. CDR1 SGHAT and CDR2 FQNNGV come from the germline V gene. For the CDR3, the DNA is TGTGCCAGCAGCTTGGCTCACGAGCAGTACTTC. It is translated as CASSLAHEQYF.

Only a few counts were recorded for this clone. This chain links TRBV7-6 with TRBJ1-1, with D possibly matching TRBD1 (5 bases). The V gene lost 2 bases and the J gene lost 8 bases, with 9 bases spanning the gap. Germline CDR1 and CDR2: SGHVS and FNYEAQ. The CDR3 covers 12 residues. The CDR3 nucleotides are TGTGCCAGCAGCTTACCCGGGGGGGAAGCTTTCTTT. Protein: CASSLPGGEAFF.

The V call is TRBV5-5, the J call TRBJ1-2, with 8 bases fitting TRBD1. This CDR3 comprises 15 residues. V trimming: 0 bases; J trimming: 4 bases; junction bases outside the gene matches: 5. Germline values: CDR1 SGHKS, CDR2 YYEKEE (reference sequence). CDR3 in amino acids: CASSLGGQGSYGYTF. The CDR3 bases are TGTGCCAGCAGCTTGGGTGGACAGGGAAGCTATGGCTACACCTTC. Supplemented by reference TRBV5-5 and TRBJ1-2, the full variable domain reads DAGVTQSPTHLIKTRGQQVTLRCSPISGHKSVSWYQQVLGQGPQFIFQYYEKEERGRGNFPDRFSARQFPNYSSELNVNALLLGDSALYLCASSLGGQGSYGYTFGSGTRLTVV.

In this sample, this clone turned up a few times. The chain recombines TRBV4-3 with TRBJ1-4; 7 bases are a match to TRBD1. The V segment lost 1 base and the J segment 9 bases; nucleotides outside the gene matches: 5. This CDR3 has 14 residues. Looked up from germline, CDR1 is LGHNA and CDR2 is YSLEER. CDR3 protein: CASSQAGQLQKLFF. CDR3 nucleotide sequence: TGCGCCAGCAGCCAAGCGGGACAGTTACAAAAACTGTTTTTT.

CDR3 nucleotides: TGTGCCAGCTCCCCCAAGACAGGGGGCCTTTATGGCTACACCTTC. Amino acid sequence: CASSPKTGGLYGYTF. The chain couples TRBV18 to TRBJ1-2; TRBD1 agrees at 10 bases. CDR1 KGHSH and CDR2 LQKENI come from the germline V gene. The CDR3 sequence is 15 residues long. V lost 6 bases to trimming and J lost 5 bases; unmatched junction nucleotides: 9.

The chain recombines TRBV19 with TRBJ1-6; D is unclear. The CDR3 runs to 12 residues. V was trimmed by 5 bases and J by 9 bases, leaving 8 bases between them. Per germline, CDR1 LNHDA and CDR2 SQIVND (reference sequence). CDR3 in amino acids: CASSRSSSPLHF. CDR3 bases: TGTGCCAGTAGTCGGTCGAGTTCACCCCTCCACTTT.

The chain carries TRBV2 and TRBJ2-7; the D gene is possibly TRBD1 (6 bases). There are 13 residues in the CDR3. Germline V lookup: CDR1 SNHLY, CDR2 FYNNEI. Between the trimmed V and J ends, which lost 8 bases and 2 bases, there was a span of 13 bases. For the CDR3, the DNA is TGTGCCAGCCGGGGACAAACCCCCTACGAGCAGTACTTC. The encoded protein is CASRGQTPYEQYF. The whole variable domain, filled in from reference TRBV2 and TRBJ2-7, reads EPEVTQTPSHQVTQMGQEVILRCVPISNHLYFYWYRQILGQKVEFLVSFYNNEISEKSEIFDDQFSVERPDGSNFTLKIRSTKLEDSAMYFCASRGQTPYEQYFGPGTRLTVT.

The rearrangement uses TRBV5-1 and TRBJ1-4; no definite D call. With 2 bases removed from V and 5 bases from J, the gap between germline ends came to 13 bases. The CDR3 covers 15 residues. Germline values: CDR1 SGHRS, CDR2 YFSETQ. The CDR3 loop reads CASSFGNRRNEKLFF. The DNA of the CDR3 is TGCGCCAGCAGCTTTGGAAACAGAAGAAATGAAAAACTGTTTTTT.

The chain has TRBV11-2 and TRBJ2-3, with 10 nucleotides matching TRBD2. The CDR3 covers 14 residues. With 7 bases clipped from V and 5 bases from J, the junction kept 6 bases outside the gene matches. Germline CDR1 and CDR2: SGHAT and FQNNGV. CDR3 sequence reads: CASTRLAGGDTQYF. CDR3 in DNA: TGTGCCAGCACCCGACTAGCGGGCGGAGATACGCAGTATTTT.

This chain uses TRBV5-1 with TRBJ2-1; D is possibly TRBD1 (5 bases). V dropped 0 bases and J dropped 6 bases, with 7 bases sitting between them. This CDR3 region has 13 residues. Germline V CDR1 and CDR2: SGHRS, YFSETQ. CDR3: CASSLGQSNEQFF. CDR3 bases: TGCGCCAGCAGCTTGGGACAGAGCAATGAGCAGTTCTTC. Complete variable domain (other parts from reference TRBV5-1 and TRBJ2-1): KAGVTQTPRYLIKTRGQQVTLSCSPISGHRSVSWYQQTPGQGLQFLFEYFSETQRNKGNFPGRFSGRQFSNSRSEMNVSTLELGDSALYLCASSLGQSNEQFFGPGTRLTVL.

V is TRBV25-1 and J is TRBJ1-2; 7 bases align to TRBD1. This CDR3 has 15 residues. Germline CDR1 MGHDK, CDR2 SYGVNS. V lost 3 bases, J lost 4 bases, and 8 bases stayed unmatched. CDR3 amino acids: CASSDQRQGGYGYTF. The CDR3 DNA is TGTGCCAGCAGTGACCAGAGACAGGGCGGCTATGGCTACACCTTC.

The chain uses TRBV29-1 and TRBJ2-1; 10 bases are a match to TRBD2. Per the germline V gene, CDR1 is SQVTM and CDR2 is ANQGSEA. The CDR3 is made up of 15 amino acids. CDR3 sequence (DNA): TGCAGTCCCGCTTATTCCAGCGGGAGGGACAATGAGCAGTTCTTC. This codes for CSPAYSSGRDNEQFF.

The DNA for the CDR3 is TGCGCCAGCAGCCAACGACTAGCCCCGACCCGAGATGAGCAGTTCTTC. Translation gives CASSQRLAPTRDEQFF. J is TRBJ2-1 and V is TRBV4-3; 7 bases fit TRBD2. This CDR3 region has 16 residues. In germline, CDR1 is LGHNA, CDR2 YSLEER. With V trimmed by 2 bases and J by 8 bases, 12 bases remained unmatched.